This entry lists 32 T cell receptor beta chains sequenced from one sample in a study of blood T cell repertoires in COVID-19. Sequenced by immunoSEQ multiplex PCR; TCRdb stores in-frame clones only, minus some. This table has 65,000 to 70,000 clones, approximately 79% appearing once. The sequenced material came from peripheral blood. These receptors were collected from a man older than 75 with active COVID-19.

V usage is TRBV7-2 and J usage is TRBJ2-7, with 7 bases matching TRBD1. With 3 bases clipped from V and 1 base from J, the junction kept 3 bases outside the gene matches. The CDR3 consists of 14 residues. The germline V gene encodes CDR1 SGHTA and CDR2 FQGNSA. CDR3 DNA sequence: TGTGCCAGCAGCTTTCCGGGACAGTCCTACGAGCAGTACTTC. Translated, it gives CASSFPGQSYEQYF.

The rearrangement uses TRBV7-2 and TRBJ2-2; D is perhaps TRBD2 (5 bases). The V end was cut by 7 bases, the J end by 4 bases, with 16 bases between. CDR1 and CDR2 (germline): SGHTA, FQGNSA. This CDR3 has 15 amino acids. CDR3 in DNA: TGTGCCAGCATGATAGAGGGAGTGAGCACCGGGGAGCTGTTTTTT. This translates into CASMIEGVSTGELFF.

This clone is a singleton in its sample. The chain carries TRBV9 and TRBJ1-4; 12 nucleotides agree with TRBD1. Germline assignment: CDR1 SGDLS and CDR2 YYNGEE. After removal of 3 bases from V and 5 bases from J, the junction contained 8 bases not matched to a gene. The CDR3 extends over 17 amino acids. For the CDR3, the DNA is TGTGCCAGCAGCGCCAGGGGGACAGGGGGCCCGAATGAAAAACTGTTTTTT. Protein product: CASSARGTGGPNEKLFF.

The chain carries TRBV19 and TRBJ1-2, with TRBD1 matching 9 bases. Germline V gene lookup returns CDR1 LNHDA and CDR2 SQIVND (reference sequence). The CDR3 has 16 residues. The ends lost 8 bases at V and 2 bases at J; junction bases unmatched: 12. This CDR3 reads CASSGQGILVNYGYTF. The CDR3 DNA is TGTGCCAGTTCGGGACAGGGTATCCTGGTAAACTATGGCTACACCTTC.

J is TRBJ1-6 and V is TRBV18; TRBD1 matches 12 bases. The CDR3 runs 15 residues. V lost 4 bases and J lost 7; bases outside the gene matches: 2. Germline CDR1 reads KGHSH; CDR2 reads LQKENI. CDR3 in amino acids: CASSQGQGANSPLHF. The CDR3 DNA reads as TGTGCCAGCTCACAGGGACAGGGGGCGAATTCACCCCTCCACTTT.

The chain uses TRBV10-3 and TRBJ2-3, with TRBD1 matching over 11 bases. CDR1 is ENHRY and CDR2 is SYGVKD in the germline V gene. The CDR3 sequence is 15 residues long. The V segment lost 4 bases and the J segment 6 bases; nucleotides outside the gene matches: 6. CDR3 nucleotide sequence: TGTGCCATCAGTGTCCCGGACAGGGGGCTTGATACGCAGTATTTT. It specifies CAISVPDRGLDTQYF.

The rearrangement links TRBV7-3 to TRBJ2-1, with a weak D call TRBD1 (6 bases). The CDR3 contains 16 residues. V gave up 5 bases and J gave up 5 bases, with 19 bases separating them. Germline loops: CDR1 SGHTA, CDR2 FQGTGA. The CDR3 sequence is CASSPHYGGRDNEQFF. For the CDR3, the DNA is TGTGCCAGCAGCCCTCACTATGGGGGCCGGGACAATGAGCAGTTCTTC.

V and J are TRBV27 and TRBJ2-1; tentatively, D is TRBD1 (5 bases). The CDR3 totals 13 residues. V was clipped by 2 bases and J by 7 bases, with 9 bases between them. Germline CDR1 and CDR2: MNHEY and SMNVEV (reference sequence). CDR3 sequence (DNA): TGTGCCAGCAGTTTAACCAGGGTAAATGAGCAGTTCTTC. Protein product: CASSLTRVNEQFF.

The chain carries TRBV29-1 and TRBJ2-5; 14 bases are shared with TRBD2. The germline CDR1 and CDR2 sequences are SQVTM and ANQGSEA. The CDR3 runs to 13 residues. The J segment lost 8 bases and the V segment lost 6 bases, leaving 5 bases of the junction unmatched. This chain's CDR3 is CSVPGLAGGTQYF. The CDR3 nucleotides are TGCAGCGTCCCCGGACTAGCGGGGGGCACCCAGTACTTC. The variable domain in full, completed from reference TRBV29-1 and TRBJ2-5, reads SAVISQKPSRDICQRGTSLTIQCQVDSQVTMMFWYRQQPGQSLTLIATANQGSEATYESGFVIDKFPISRPNLTFSTLTVSNMSPEDSSIYLCSVPGLAGGTQYFGPGTRLLVL.

The sample holds a few counts of this clone. The chain combines TRBV15 with TRBJ2-2; 13 bases agree with TRBD2. The CDR3 consists of 20 residues. V lost 4 bases to trimming and J lost 0 bases; unmatched junction nucleotides: 11. Per the germline V gene, CDR1 is LNHNV and CDR2 is YYDKDF (reference sequence). The CDR3 loop is CATSMLPGLAGIANTGELFF. CDR3 sequence (DNA): TGTGCCACCAGCATGCTTCCGGGACTAGCGGGAATCGCGAACACCGGGGAGCTGTTTTTT.

The rearrangement joins TRBV30 to TRBJ2-2; D possibly corresponds to TRBD1 (5 bases). Between the trimmed V and J ends, which lost 5 bases and 1 base, there was a span of 11 bases. Per germline, CDR1 GTSNPN and CDR2 SVGIG (reference sequence). The CDR3 covers 14 residues. The chain's CDR3 is CAWETALNTGELFF. In nucleotides, the CDR3 is TGTGCCTGGGAGACAGCCTTGAACACCGGGGAGCTGTTTTTT.

The gene calls are TRBV15 and TRBJ1-1; maybe TRBD1 (5 bases). CDR1 and CDR2 (germline): LNHNV, YYDKDF (reference sequence). This CDR3 is 15 amino acids long. Trimming removed 2 bases at V and 1 base at J, with 11 bases between. The CDR3 sequence is CATSRSLTGNTEAFF. CDR3 in DNA: TGTGCCACCAGCAGATCGCTCACAGGGAACACTGAAGCTTTCTTT.

The gene calls are TRBV2 and TRBJ2-3; D unresolved. Germline V CDR1 and CDR2: SNHLY, FYNNEI. Deletions cut 6 bases from V and 6 bases from J, with 25 bases between. The CDR3 is 17 amino acids. The CDR3 protein is CASRGEKTRLIGDTQYF. The CDR3 coding sequence is TGTGCCAGCAGAGGAGAAAAGACTCGACTCATCGGTGATACGCAGTATTTT.

This sequence joins TRBV10-3 and TRBJ1-2; 7 nucleotides match TRBD1. V shed 6 bases, J shed 3 bases, and the junction held 4 bases outside the gene matches. Looked up from germline, CDR1 is ENHRY and CDR2 is SYGVKD. CDR3 length: 13 residues. The CDR3 protein is CAISATGDYGYTF. CDR3 sequence (DNA): TGTGCCATCAGCGCAACAGGGGACTATGGCTACACCTTC.

The chain employs TRBV11-1 and TRBJ2-5; 9 positions match TRBD2. CDR1 SGHAT and CDR2 FQDESV come from the germline V gene (reference sequence). The CDR3 is made up of 14 amino acids. V trimming: 5 bases; J trimming: 5 bases; junction bases outside the gene matches: 6. The CDR3 here is CASSLGLAGETQYF. The CDR3 region has the DNA TGTGCCAGCAGCCTTGGGCTAGCGGGGGAGACCCAGTACTTC.

In nucleotides, the CDR3 is TGTGCCAGCAGCTTCTTTTACAGGGGGACGTACGAGCAGTACTTC. Translated, it gives CASSFFYRGTYEQYF. The V call is TRBV13, the J call TRBJ2-7, with 8 bases identical to TRBD1. The trim removed 3 bases at V and 4 bases at J, leaving 8 bases unmatched. CDR3 length: 15 amino acids. The germline CDR1 and CDR2 sequences are PRHDT and FYEKMQ (reference sequence).

The chain employs TRBV28 and TRBJ2-5; TRBD2 matches 8 bases. The CDR3 runs to 17 residues. Germline assignment: CDR1 MDHEN and CDR2 SYDVKM. V lost 3 bases to trimming and J lost 6 bases; unmatched junction nucleotides: 15. The DNA for the CDR3 is TGTGCCAGCAGTTTTGGAATTTTAGCGGGAAGTCCCCAGACCCAGTACTTC. Protein product: CASSFGILAGSPQTQYF.

The chain links TRBV7-2 to TRBJ2-1, with D perhaps TRBD1 (5 bases). The germline V gene encodes CDR1 SGHTA and CDR2 FQGNSA. The V end lost 6 bases, the J end lost 7 bases, and 22 bases lay between the germline ends. The CDR3 runs to 16 residues. The CDR3 reads CASRQVGVRLANEQFF. In nucleotides, the CDR3 is TGTGCCAGCAGACAGGTGGGTGTACGTCTGGCGAATGAGCAGTTCTTC. Using reference TRBV7-2 and TRBJ2-1 for the parts outside the CDR3, the full variable domain is GAGVSQSPSNKVTEKGKDVELRCDPISGHTALYWYRQSLGQGLEFLIYFQGNSAPDKSGLPSDRFSAERTGGSVSTLTIQRTQQEDSAVYLCASRQVGVRLANEQFFGPGTRLTVL.

The CDR3 DNA reads TGTGCCAGCAGCGCTAGCGGGAGAAATGAGCAGTTCTTC. It is translated as CASSASGRNEQFF. V is TRBV6-5 and J is TRBJ2-1, with 10 bases identical to TRBD2. CDR1 is MNHEY and CDR2 is SVGAGI in the germline V gene. This CDR3 is built from 13 residues. Trimming took 6 bases from V and 7 from J; bases not matched to a gene: 3.

This chain joins TRBV7-2 and TRBJ2-7; maybe TRBD2 (5 bases). Per the germline V gene, CDR1 is SGHTA and CDR2 is FQGNSA. The V gene lost 1 base and the J gene lost 4 bases, with 14 bases spanning the gap. This CDR3 comprises 15 residues. CDR3 sequence: CASSLGTPGLYEQYF. CDR3 in DNA: TGTGCCAGCAGCTTAGGTACCCCCGGACTTTACGAGCAGTACTTC.

The rearrangement links TRBV24-1 to TRBJ2-3, with TRBD2 matching 10 bases. Looked up from germline, CDR1 is KGHDR and CDR2 is SFDVKD. V shed 1 base, J shed 5 bases, and the junction held 8 bases outside the gene matches. The CDR3 consists of 17 residues. This chain's CDR3 is CATSDLSSGRAKDTQYF. CDR3 DNA: TGTGCCACCAGTGATTTATCCAGCGGGAGGGCAAAAGATACGCAGTATTTT.

The chain combines TRBV6-5 with TRBJ2-7; the D is unclear. The germline CDR1 and CDR2 sequences are MNHEY and SVGAGI. V was cut by 0 bases and J by 3 bases, with 6 bases left in between. The CDR3 loop spans 13 amino acids. The CDR3 DNA follows: TGTGCCAGCAGTTACTCTGTTTACTACGAGCAGTACTTC. Protein sequence: CASSYSVYYEQYF.

In this sample, this clone turned up once. The chain joins TRBV4-3 to TRBJ1-1; D unresolved. The V and J ends lost 0 bases and 1 base respectively, with 6 bases between them. CDR3 length: 14 residues. The germline V gene encodes CDR1 LGHNA and CDR2 YSLEER. The CDR3 DNA sequence: TGCGCCAGCAGCCAAGAAACAGAGAACACTGAAGCTTTCTTT. Its translation is CASSQETENTEAFF.

The chain couples TRBV4-2 to TRBJ1-4; 7 nucleotides line up with TRBD1. In germline, CDR1 is LGHNA, CDR2 YNFKEQ. The CDR3 runs to 15 residues. V trimming: 1 base; J trimming: 7 bases; junction bases outside the gene matches: 6. The CDR3 region has the DNA TGTGCCAGCAGCCAAGGAACAGGGGAAAGTGAAAAACTGTTTTTT. Its protein is CASSQGTGESEKLFF.

This clone was detected only once. The chain recombines TRBV12-3 or TRBV12-4 with TRBJ2-1; 7 nucleotides match TRBD2. After removal of 3 bases from V and 14 bases from J, the junction contained 7 bases not matched to a gene. CDR3 length equals 12 residues. The CDR3 coding sequence is TGTGCCAGCAGTTTGGACGTGCGGGGGAAGTTCTTC. Its translation is CASSLDVRGKFF.

This clone was counted a few times. The chain combines TRBV7-9 with TRBJ2-1; weak D call: TRBD2 (6 bases). The CDR3 sequence is 15 residues long. Germline CDR1 reads SEHNR; CDR2 reads FQNEAQ (reference sequence). V dropped 3 bases and J dropped 2 bases, with 11 bases sitting between them. The CDR3 nucleotides read TGTGCCAGCAGCTTTGGGCTAGCGCCCTACAATGAGCAGTTCTTC. As protein: CASSFGLAPYNEQFF.

The J gene is TRBJ2-2, the V gene TRBV19; 9 nucleotides agree with TRBD2. The V segment lost 4 bases and the J segment 3 bases; nucleotides outside the gene matches: 12. This CDR3 has 18 amino acids. Germline V lookup: CDR1 LNHDA, CDR2 SQIVND (reference sequence). The CDR3 is CASSTWREGRVYTGELFF. Written as DNA, the CDR3 is TGTGCCAGTAGTACCTGGCGGGAGGGCCGGGTGTACACCGGGGAGCTGTTTTTT.

The genes are TRBV6-1 and TRBJ1-5, with D perhaps TRBD1 (5 bases). This CDR3 has 15 amino acids. Trimming pared 1 base from V and 1 base from J, leaving 8 bases between. CDR1 is MNHNS and CDR2 is SASEGT in the germline V gene. The CDR3 reads CASSEVQVSNQPQHF. DNA of the CDR3: TGTGCCAGCAGTGAAGTACAGGTGAGCAATCAGCCCCAGCATTTT.

This rearrangement joins TRBV19 to TRBJ2-4, with D unclear. Germline V gives CDR1 LNHDA, CDR2 SQIVND (reference sequence). The V end lost 4 bases, the J end lost 7 bases, and 14 bases lay between the germline ends. This CDR3 spans 14 amino acids. DNA for the CDR3: TGTGCCAGTAGTAACGGCAGGCGTTTGAACATTCAGTACTTC. It translates to CASSNGRRLNIQYF. Full variable domain (rest looked up from reference TRBV19 and TRBJ2-4): DGGITQSPKYLFRKEGQNVTLSCEQNLNHDAMYWYRQDPGQGLRLIYYSQIVNDFQKGDIAEGYSVSREKKESFPLTVTSAQKNPTAFYLCASSNGRRLNIQYFGAGTRLSVL.

The chain links TRBV19 to TRBJ2-2, with a weak D call TRBD1 (6 bases). Between the trimmed V and J ends, which lost 4 bases and 3 bases, there was a span of 12 bases. Looked up from germline, CDR1 is LNHDA and CDR2 is SQIVND (reference sequence). The CDR3 is 15 amino acids. CDR3 sequence: CASSRFRGDTGELFF. The CDR3 region has the DNA TGTGCCAGTAGTAGGTTCAGGGGTGACACCGGGGAGCTGTTTTTT.

V gene TRBV15 combines with J gene TRBJ1-1; the match to TRBD1 covers 8 bases. The CDR3 spans 17 residues. The germline CDR1 and CDR2 sequences are LNHNV and YYDKDF (reference sequence). Trimming cost V 5 bases and J 2 bases; bases outside gene matches: 13. CDR3 in amino acids: CATSGGSGGVINTEAFF. The CDR3 DNA reads TGTGCCACCAGCGGGGGATCAGGGGGCGTTATTAACACTGAAGCTTTCTTT.

This chain uses TRBV21-1 with TRBJ1-3. TRBV21-1 is designated a pseudogene. The CDR3 runs to 13 residues. Here the CDR3 DNA reads TGTGCCAGCAACCCCCGGGTTGGAAACACCATATATTTT. Translation gives CASNPRVGNTIYF.